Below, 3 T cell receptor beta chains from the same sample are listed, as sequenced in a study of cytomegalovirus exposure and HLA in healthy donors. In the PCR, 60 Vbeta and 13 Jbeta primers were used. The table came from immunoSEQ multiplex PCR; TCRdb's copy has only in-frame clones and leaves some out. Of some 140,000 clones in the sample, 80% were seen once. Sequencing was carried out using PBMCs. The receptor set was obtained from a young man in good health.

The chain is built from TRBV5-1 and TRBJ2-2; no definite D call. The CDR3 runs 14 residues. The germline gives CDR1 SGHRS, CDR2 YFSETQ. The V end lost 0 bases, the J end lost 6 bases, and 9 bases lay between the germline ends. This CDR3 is CASSLGDLSGELFF. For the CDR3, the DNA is TGCGCCAGCAGCTTGGGCGATTTATCCGGGGAGCTGTTTTTT.

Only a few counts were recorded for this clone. CDR3 sequence reads: CSVESGSRASYEQYF. CDR3 nucleotide sequence: TGCAGCGTTGAAAGCGGATCTCGGGCGTCCTACGAGCAGTACTTC. The chain has TRBV29-1 and TRBJ2-7, with a weak D call TRBD2 (5 bases). The CDR3 is 15 residues long. V lost 2 bases and J 1 base, leaving 15 bases between the germline ends. Germline CDR1 is SQVTM and CDR2 is ANQGSEA.

The CDR3 loop is CASSVVGSWRAGELFF. The CDR3 DNA sequence: TGTGCCAGCAGCGTAGTGGGTAGCTGGAGGGCCGGGGAGCTGTTTTTT. The gene calls are TRBV9 and TRBJ2-2; possible D gene TRBD2, 6 bases. Trimming removed 0 bases from V and 6 bases from J, with 15 bases in between. Germline assignment: CDR1 SGDLS and CDR2 YYNGEE. The CDR3 runs to 16 residues.